This T cell receptor (beta chain) was captured by sequencing in a study of molecular identifiers for immune sequencing clone quantification. Background on the study: Replicates split RNA from roughly 18,000 or 92,000 naive CD8 cells five ways, and the researchers sequenced four portions. Study-wide results and caveats: Highly expanded clone sizes could be underestimated through barcode sharing by identical TCR molecules.

The CDR3 contains 16 residues. Germline V gene lookup returns CDR1 LGHNA and CDR2 YSLEER. Trimming pared 5 bases from V and 0 bases from J, leaving 15 bases between. It was from about 21,000 to 970,000 sorted cells, with 10%, 30% or 50% RNA, that naive CD8 libraries came. The table lists this clonotype with many counts. The antigen remains undetermined. One entry per CDR3 protein, called by TCRdb with MiXCR from the PCR reads. The sample contains some 97,000 distinct CDR3 sequences, 20% to 25% of which appear only once. This chain joins TRBV4-3 and TRBJ2-3, with a tentative D call TRBD2 (5 bases). The receptor was derived from a human donor in good health. Some libraries in this study had Jurkat cell RNA spiked in. Sequenced: naive CD8+ T cells from blood, with Jurkat cell RNA spiked in. The subset here: FACS-sorted CD8+CD4-CCR7+CD45RA+ naive T cells. The CDR3 nucleotides read TGCGCCAGCAGCTCTCGGACTGCTTCTAGCACAGATACGCAGTATTTT. Protein product: CASSSRTASSTDTQYF.